What follows is one T cell receptor (beta chain) and its context. Its cognate antigen is unknown. The sample belongs to a study of siplizumab effects on memory and regulatory T cells. General study findings and limits: The alloreactive clones that mapped to unstimulated subsets made up only a minor fraction. Siplizumab, the agent tested, significantly reduced alloreactive sequences traceable to unstimulated CD4+ memory cells.

This table comes from immunoSEQ multiplex PCR, and its TCRdb copy is limited to in-frame clones, with some not included. The table has about 72,000 clones, under 95% seen once. V was trimmed by 1 base and J by 0 bases, leaving 12 bases between them. Germline V gene data show CDR1 as LNHDA and CDR2 as SQIVND (reference sequence). This CDR3 region has 16 residues. The J gene is TRBJ1-1, the V gene TRBV19, with a weak D call TRBD1 (5 bases). This clonotype was obtained from a human donor in good health. The sample consisted of CD8+ T cells sorted from blood. The CDR3 region is CASSIGGRGMNTEAFF. CDR3 DNA sequence: TGTGCCAGTAGTATAGGAGGGAGGGGTATGAACACTGAAGCTTTCTTT.